Reported below is one T cell receptor beta chain. Its antigen is as yet unknown. The record originates from a study of neoadjuvant anti-PD-1 for oral cavity cancer. Study outcomes and limitations: With three patients per group, TCR findings need larger cohorts.

The time point was: after neoadjuvant nivolumab, at surgical resection. The method was immunoSEQ multiplex PCR; TCRdb's version includes in-frame clones alone and lacks a portion of them. The table has around 7,500 clones, 70% seen once. The clonotype was recovered from a person aged 40-85 years with oral cavity squamous cell carcinoma. The source material was PBMCs, sampled after nivolumab (anti-PD-1) treatment.

This chain's CDR3 is CASREMDREYEQYF. CDR3 bases: TGTGCCAGCCGTGAAATGGACAGGGAATACGAGCAGTACTTC. The chain employs TRBV27 and TRBJ2-7; the match to TRBD1 covers 8 bases. This CDR3 has 14 residues. Germline values: CDR1 MNHEY, CDR2 SMNVEV (reference sequence). After removal of 8 bases from V and 4 bases from J, the junction contained 10 bases not matched to a gene.